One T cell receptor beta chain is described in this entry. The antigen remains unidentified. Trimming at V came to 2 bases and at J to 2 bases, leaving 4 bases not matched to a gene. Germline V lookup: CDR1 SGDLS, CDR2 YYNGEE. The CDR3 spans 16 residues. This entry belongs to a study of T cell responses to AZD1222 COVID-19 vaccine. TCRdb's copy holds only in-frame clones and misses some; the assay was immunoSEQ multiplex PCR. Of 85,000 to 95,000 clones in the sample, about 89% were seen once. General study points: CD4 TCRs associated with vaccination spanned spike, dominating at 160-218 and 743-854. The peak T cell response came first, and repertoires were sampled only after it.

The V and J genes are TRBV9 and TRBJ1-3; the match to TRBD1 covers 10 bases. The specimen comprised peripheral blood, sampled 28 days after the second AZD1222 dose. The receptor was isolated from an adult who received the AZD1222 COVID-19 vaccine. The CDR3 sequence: CASSVEGTGAGNTIYF. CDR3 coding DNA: TGTGCCAGCAGCGTGGAAGGGACAGGGGCTGGAAACACCATATATTTT.